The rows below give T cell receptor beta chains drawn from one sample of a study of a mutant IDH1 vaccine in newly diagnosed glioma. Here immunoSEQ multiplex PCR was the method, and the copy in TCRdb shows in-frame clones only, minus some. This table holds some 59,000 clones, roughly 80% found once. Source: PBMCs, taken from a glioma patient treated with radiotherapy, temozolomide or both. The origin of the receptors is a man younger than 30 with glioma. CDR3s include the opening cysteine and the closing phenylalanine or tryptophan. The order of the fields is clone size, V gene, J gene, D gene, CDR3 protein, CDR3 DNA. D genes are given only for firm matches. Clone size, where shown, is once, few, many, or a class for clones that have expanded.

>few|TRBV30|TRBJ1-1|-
CAWSVPPQRTEAFF
TGTGCCTGGAGTGTCCCCCCGCAGAGGACTGAAGCTTTCTTT
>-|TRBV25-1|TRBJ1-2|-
CASSEWPNYGYTF
TGTGCCAGCAGTGAATGGCCGAACTATGGCTACACCTTC
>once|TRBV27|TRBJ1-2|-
CASSLHSRNHYGYTF
TGTGCCAGCAGTTTACATTCCCGAAATCACTATGGCTACACCTTC
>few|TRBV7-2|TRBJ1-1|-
CASTRGTNTEAFF
TGTGCCAGCACTCGGGGCACGAACACTGAAGCTTTCTTT
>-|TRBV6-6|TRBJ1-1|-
CASSYGVTEAFF
TGTGCCAGCAGTTACGGTGTGACTGAAGCTTTCTTT
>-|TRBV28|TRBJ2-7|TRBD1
CASSLDRSSYEQYF
TGTGCCAGCAGTCTGGACAGGAGCTCCTACGAGCAGTACTTC
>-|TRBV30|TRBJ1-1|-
CAWSHDSRDTEAFF
TGTGCCTGGAGTCATGACTCCAGAGACACTGAAGCTTTCTTT
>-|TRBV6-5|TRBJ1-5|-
CASRKGNNQPQHF
TGTGCCAGCAGGAAAGGGAACAATCAGCCCCAGCATTTT
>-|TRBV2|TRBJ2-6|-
CAAGSGANVLTF
TGTGCCGCGGGGTCTGGGGCCAACGTCCTGACTTTC
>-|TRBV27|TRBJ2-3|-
CASSLRDQADTQYF
TGTGCCAGCAGTTTACGGGACCAGGCAGATACGCAGTATTTT
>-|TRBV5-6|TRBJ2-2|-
CASSLVRANTGELFF
TGTGCCAGCAGCTTGGTCAGGGCCAACACCGGGGAGCTGTTTTTT
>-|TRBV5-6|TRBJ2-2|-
CASSFTGVRTGELFF
TGTGCCAGCAGCTTTACCGGGGTACGCACCGGGGAGCTGTTTTTT
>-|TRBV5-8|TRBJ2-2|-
CASSLGTYSTGELFF
TGTGCCAGCAGCTTGGGGACTTATTCGACCGGGGAGCTGTTTTTT
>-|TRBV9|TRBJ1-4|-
CASSVSSLGNDEKLFF
TGTGCCAGCAGCGTAAGTTCCCTGGGGAACGATGAAAAACTGTTTTTT
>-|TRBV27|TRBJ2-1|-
CASSLRDSPYNEQFF
TGTGCCAGCAGTTTACGGGACTCCCCCTACAATGAGCAGTTCTTC
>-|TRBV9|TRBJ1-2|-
CASSVGSGSGYTF
TGTGCCAGCAGCGTAGGGTCCGGGAGCGGCTACACCTTC
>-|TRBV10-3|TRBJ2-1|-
CAISESGGSVSEQFF
TGTGCCATCAGTGAGTCAGGTGGGTCGGTTTCTGAGCAGTTCTTC
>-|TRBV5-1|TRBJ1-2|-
CASSEEVTFRYGYTF
TGCGCCAGCAGCGAGGAAGTTACCTTTCGCTATGGCTACACCTTC
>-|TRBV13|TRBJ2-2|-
CASSFIRQDTNTGELFF
TGTGCCAGCAGCTTCATCAGGCAGGACACCAACACCGGGGAGCTGTTTTTT
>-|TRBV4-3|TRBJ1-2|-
CASSQEGEGYTF
TGCGCCAGCAGCCAAGAGGGGGAGGGCTACACCTTC